This TCR beta chain was recovered during a study of tumor-infiltrating lymphocytes in primary liver carcinoma. A note on this clonotype: Its antigen is not identified. One end of the junction varies from germline; a read error may be responsible.

Starting material for RNA and DNA co-extraction consisted of about 17-31 mg of unsorted bulk tissue. Starting material of 500 ng total RNA yielded TCR beta cDNA via a constant-region primer. Modified slightly, ARM-PCR produced TCR beta libraries over three nested multiplex PCR rounds. The opening two PCR rounds, around 10 cycles each, paired TRBV1-TRBV30 forward primers with a C-beta reverse primer. TCRdb re-called the multiplex PCR reads with MiXCR, one entry per CDR3 protein. The table lists roughly 100,000 distinct CDR3 sequences, roughly 80% of them singletons. Notes on the study in general: Overlap in tumor-adjacent and tumor-blood pairs fell below that of tumor region pairs.

Looked up from germline, CDR1 is SGHAT and CDR2 is FQDESV (reference sequence). The CDR3 length is 17 residues. This TCR derives from a man between 35 and 55 years old with primary liver carcinoma and hepatitis B virus infection. Sequencing was performed on liver tumor tissue from sampling region 3. Stated subset: tumor region T3, left-lateral pole. J is TRBJ2-4 and V is TRBV11-1; the match to TRBD2 covers 8 bases. The CDR3 spells CISSFPGISGTKNVQYF. CDR3 coding DNA: TGTATCAGCAGCTTTCCCGGGATTAGCGGGACCAAAAACGTTCAGTACTTC.